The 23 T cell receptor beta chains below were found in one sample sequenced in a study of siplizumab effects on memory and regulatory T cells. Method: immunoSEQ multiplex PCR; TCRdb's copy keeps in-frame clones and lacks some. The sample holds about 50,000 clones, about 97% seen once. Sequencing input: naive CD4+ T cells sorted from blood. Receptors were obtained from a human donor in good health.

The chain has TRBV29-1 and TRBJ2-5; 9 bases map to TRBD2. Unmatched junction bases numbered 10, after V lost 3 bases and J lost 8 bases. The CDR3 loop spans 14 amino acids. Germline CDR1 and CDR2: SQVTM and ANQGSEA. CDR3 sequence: CSVDGAGGTRTQYF. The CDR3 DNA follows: TGCAGCGTTGATGGTGCGGGAGGGACCCGAACCCAGTACTTC.

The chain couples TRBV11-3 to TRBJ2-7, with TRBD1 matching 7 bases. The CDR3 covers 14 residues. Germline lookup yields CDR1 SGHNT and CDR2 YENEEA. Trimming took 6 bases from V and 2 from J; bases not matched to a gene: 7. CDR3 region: CASRNRQGAYEQYF. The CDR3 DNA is TGTGCCAGCAGAAACCGACAGGGAGCCTACGAGCAGTACTTC.

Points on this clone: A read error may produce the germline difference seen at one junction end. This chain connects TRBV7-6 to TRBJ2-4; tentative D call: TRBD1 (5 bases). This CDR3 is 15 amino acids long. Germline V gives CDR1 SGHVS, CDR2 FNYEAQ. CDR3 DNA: TGTGCCAGCAGCCCGGCCGGGCAGGGAATTCCCCTTAAGCACTTC. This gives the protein CASSPAGQGIPLKHF. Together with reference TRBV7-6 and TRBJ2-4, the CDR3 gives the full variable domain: GAGVSQSPRYKVTKRGQDVALRCDPISGHVSLYWYRQALGQGPEFLTYFNYEAQQDKSGLPNDRFSAERPEGSISTLTIQRTEQRDSAMYRCASSPAGQGIPLKHFGAGTRLSVL.

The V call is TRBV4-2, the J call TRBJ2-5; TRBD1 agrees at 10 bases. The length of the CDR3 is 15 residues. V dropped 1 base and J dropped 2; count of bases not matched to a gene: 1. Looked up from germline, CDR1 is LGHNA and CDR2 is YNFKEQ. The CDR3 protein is CASSQAGQGQETQYF. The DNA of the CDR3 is TGTGCCAGCAGCCAAGCGGGACAGGGGCAAGAGACCCAGTACTTC.

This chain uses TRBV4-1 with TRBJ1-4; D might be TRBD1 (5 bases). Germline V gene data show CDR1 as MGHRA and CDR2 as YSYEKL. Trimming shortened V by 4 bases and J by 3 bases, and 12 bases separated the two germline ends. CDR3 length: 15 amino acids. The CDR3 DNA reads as TGCGCCAGCAGCCGATCAGGGTGGGCTAATGAAAAACTGTTTTTT. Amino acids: CASSRSGWANEKLFF.

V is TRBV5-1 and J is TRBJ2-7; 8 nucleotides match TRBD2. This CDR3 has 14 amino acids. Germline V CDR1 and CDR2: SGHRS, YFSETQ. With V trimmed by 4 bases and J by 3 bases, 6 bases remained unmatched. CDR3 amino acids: CASSRGLDRYEQYF. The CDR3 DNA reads TGCGCCAGCAGCCGGGGACTAGACCGCTACGAGCAGTACTTC.

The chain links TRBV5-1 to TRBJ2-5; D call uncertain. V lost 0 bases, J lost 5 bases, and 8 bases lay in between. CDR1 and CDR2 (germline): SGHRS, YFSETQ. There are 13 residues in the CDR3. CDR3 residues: CASSLDRIETQYF. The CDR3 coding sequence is TGCGCCAGCAGCTTGGATCGGATTGAGACCCAGTACTTC.

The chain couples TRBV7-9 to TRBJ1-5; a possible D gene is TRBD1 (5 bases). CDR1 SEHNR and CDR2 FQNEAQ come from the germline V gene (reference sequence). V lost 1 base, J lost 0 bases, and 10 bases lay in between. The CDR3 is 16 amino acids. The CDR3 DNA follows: TGTGCCAGCAGCTTAGGGACAAGTCTTAGCAATCAGCCCCAGCATTTT. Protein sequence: CASSLGTSLSNQPQHF.

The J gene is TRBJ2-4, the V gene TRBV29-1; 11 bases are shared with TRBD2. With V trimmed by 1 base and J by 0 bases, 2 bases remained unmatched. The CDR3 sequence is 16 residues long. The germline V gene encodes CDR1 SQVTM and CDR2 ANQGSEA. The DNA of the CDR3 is TGCAGCGTTGAAGGACTAGCGGGAAGAGCCAAAAACATTCAGTACTTC. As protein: CSVEGLAGRAKNIQYF.

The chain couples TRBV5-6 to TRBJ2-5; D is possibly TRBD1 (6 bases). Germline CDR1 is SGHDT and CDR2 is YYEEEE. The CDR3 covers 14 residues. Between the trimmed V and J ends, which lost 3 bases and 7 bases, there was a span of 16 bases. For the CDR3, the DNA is TGTGCCAGCAGCTCGCGGACAGCCGGAGGGACCCAGTACTTC. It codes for CASSSRTAGGTQYF.

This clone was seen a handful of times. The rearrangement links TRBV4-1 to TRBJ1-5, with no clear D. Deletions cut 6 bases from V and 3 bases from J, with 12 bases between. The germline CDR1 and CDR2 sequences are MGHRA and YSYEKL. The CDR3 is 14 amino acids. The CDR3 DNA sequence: TGCGCCAGCAGTGCCGGGGAGTCCAATCAGCCCCAGCATTTT. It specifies CASSAGESNQPQHF.

The chain's CDR3 is CASSYGEGYEQYF. CDR3 DNA: TGTGCCAGCAGTTACGGGGAAGGGTACGAGCAGTACTTC. J is TRBJ2-7 and V is TRBV6-5; no clear D gene. Germline V gives CDR1 MNHEY, CDR2 SVGAGI. The CDR3 length is 13 residues. Between the trimmed V and J ends, which lost 2 bases and 4 bases, there was a span of 9 bases.

The chain's CDR3 is CASGREGLGTQYF. The CDR3 region has the DNA TGTGCCAGCGGGCGGGAGGGCTTGGGGACCCAGTACTTC. The chain links TRBV6-5 to TRBJ2-5, with 9 bases that match TRBD2. The CDR3 runs 13 residues. Losses at the gene ends were 8 bases for V and 7 bases for J; bases not matched to a gene: 8. Germline V CDR1 and CDR2: MNHEY, SVGAGI.

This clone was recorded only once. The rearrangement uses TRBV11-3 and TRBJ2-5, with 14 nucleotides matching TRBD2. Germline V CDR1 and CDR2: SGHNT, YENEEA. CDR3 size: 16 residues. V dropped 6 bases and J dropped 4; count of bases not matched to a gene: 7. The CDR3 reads CASSRRLAGGGETQYF. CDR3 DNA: TGTGCCAGCAGTCGCAGACTAGCGGGAGGGGGAGAGACCCAGTACTTC.

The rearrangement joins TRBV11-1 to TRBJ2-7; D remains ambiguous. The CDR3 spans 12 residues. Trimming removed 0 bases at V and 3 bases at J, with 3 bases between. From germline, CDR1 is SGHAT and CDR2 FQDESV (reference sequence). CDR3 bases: TGTGCCAGCAGCTTAGCGGACTACGAGCAGTACTTC. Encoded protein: CASSLADYEQYF.

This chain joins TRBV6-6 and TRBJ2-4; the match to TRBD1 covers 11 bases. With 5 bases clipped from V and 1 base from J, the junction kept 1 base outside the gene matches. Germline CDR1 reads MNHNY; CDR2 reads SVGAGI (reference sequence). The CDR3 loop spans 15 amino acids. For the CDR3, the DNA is TGTGCCAGCAGTCGGGACAGGGGGGCCAAAAACATTCAGTACTTC. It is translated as CASSRDRGAKNIQYF.

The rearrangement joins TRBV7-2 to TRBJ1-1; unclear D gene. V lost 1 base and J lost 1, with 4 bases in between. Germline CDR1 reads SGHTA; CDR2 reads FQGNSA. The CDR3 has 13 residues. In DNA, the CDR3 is TGTGCCAGCAGCTTAGACAGGAACACTGAAGCTTTCTTT. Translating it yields CASSLDRNTEAFF.

The CDR3 protein is CAGGRLGETQYF. The CDR3, as DNA: TGTGCCGGCGGGAGGCTGGGGGAGACCCAGTACTTC. The chain combines TRBV7-2 with TRBJ2-5; 8 positions match TRBD2. Looked up from germline, CDR1 is SGHTA and CDR2 is FQGNSA. V dropped 11 bases and J dropped 5; count of bases not matched to a gene: 7. CDR3 size: 12 residues.

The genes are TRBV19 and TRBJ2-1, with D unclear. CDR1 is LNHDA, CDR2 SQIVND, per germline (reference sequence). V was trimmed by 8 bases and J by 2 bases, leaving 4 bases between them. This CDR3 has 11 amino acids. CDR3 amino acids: CASATYNEQFF. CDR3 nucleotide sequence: TGTGCCAGTGCGACCTACAATGAGCAGTTCTTC. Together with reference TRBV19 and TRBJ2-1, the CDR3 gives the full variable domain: DGGITQSPKYLFRKEGQNVTLSCEQNLNHDAMYWYRQDPGQGLRLIYYSQIVNDFQKGDIAEGYSVSREKKESFPLTVTSAQKNPTAFYLCASATYNEQFFGPGTRLTVL.

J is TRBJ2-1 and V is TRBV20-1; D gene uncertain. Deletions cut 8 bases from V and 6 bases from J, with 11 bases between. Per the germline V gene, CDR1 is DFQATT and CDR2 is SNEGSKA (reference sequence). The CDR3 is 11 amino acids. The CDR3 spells CSTRPVNEQFF. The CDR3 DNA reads TGCAGTACGAGACCCGTCAATGAGCAGTTCTTC.

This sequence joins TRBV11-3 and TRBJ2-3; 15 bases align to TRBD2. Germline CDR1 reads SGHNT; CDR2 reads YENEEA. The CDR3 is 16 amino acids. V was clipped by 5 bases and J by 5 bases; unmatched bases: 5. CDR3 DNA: TGTGCCAGCAGCCAAGGACTAGCGGGAGGGTTAGATACGCAGTATTTT. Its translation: CASSQGLAGGLDTQYF.

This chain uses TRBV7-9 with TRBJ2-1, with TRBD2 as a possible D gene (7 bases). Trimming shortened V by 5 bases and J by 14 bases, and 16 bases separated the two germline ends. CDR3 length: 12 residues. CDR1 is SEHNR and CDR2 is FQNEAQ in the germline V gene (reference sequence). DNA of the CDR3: TGTGCCAGCAGCCGCGGGAGAGGGGGGGAGTTCTTC. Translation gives CASSRGRGGEFF.

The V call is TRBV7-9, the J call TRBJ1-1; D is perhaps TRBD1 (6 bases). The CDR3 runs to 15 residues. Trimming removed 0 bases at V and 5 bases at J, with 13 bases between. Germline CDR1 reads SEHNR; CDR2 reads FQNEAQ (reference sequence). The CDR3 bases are TGTGCCAGCAGCTTAGCCTCCGGGGGCGGGACTGAAGCTTTCTTT. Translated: CASSLASGGGTEAFF.